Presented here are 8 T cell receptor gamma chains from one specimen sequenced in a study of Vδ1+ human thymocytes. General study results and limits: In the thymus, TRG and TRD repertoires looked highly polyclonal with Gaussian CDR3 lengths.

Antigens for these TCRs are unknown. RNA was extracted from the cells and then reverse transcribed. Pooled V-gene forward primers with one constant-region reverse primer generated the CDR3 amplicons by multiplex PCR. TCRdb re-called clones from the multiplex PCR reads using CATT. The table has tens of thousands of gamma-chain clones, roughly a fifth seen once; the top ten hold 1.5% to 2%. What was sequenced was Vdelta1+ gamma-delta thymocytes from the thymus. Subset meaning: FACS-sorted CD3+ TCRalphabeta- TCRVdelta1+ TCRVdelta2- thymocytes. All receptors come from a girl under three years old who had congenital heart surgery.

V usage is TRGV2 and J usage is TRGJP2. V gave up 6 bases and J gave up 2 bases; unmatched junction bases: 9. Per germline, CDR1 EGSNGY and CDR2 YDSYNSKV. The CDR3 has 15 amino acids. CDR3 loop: CATWQASSSDWIKTF. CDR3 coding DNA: TGTGCCACCTGGCAAGCGTCCAGTAGTGATTGGATCAAGACGTTT.

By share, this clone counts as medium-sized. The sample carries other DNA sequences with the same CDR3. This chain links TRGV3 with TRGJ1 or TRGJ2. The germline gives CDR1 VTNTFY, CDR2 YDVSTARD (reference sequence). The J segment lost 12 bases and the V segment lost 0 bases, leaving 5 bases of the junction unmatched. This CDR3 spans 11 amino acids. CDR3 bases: TGTGCCACCTGGGACAGGCGGGGGAAACTCTTT. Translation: CATWDRRGKLF.

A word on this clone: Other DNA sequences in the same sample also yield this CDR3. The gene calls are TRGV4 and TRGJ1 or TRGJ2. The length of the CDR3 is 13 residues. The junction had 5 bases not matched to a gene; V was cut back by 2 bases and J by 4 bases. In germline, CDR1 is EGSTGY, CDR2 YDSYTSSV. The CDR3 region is CATWDANYYKKLF. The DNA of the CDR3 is TGTGCCACCTGGGATGCCAACTATTATAAGAAACTCTTT.

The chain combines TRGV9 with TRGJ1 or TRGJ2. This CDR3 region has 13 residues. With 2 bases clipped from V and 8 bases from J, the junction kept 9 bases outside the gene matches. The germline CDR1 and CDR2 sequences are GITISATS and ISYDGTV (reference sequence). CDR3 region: CALWEDKRDKKLF. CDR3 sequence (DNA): TGTGCCTTGTGGGAGGATAAAAGGGATAAGAAACTCTTT.

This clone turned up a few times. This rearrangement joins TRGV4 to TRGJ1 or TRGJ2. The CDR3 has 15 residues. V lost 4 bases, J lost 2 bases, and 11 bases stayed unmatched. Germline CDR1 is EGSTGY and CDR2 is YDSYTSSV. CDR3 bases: TGTGCCACCTGGGACTCTACGAGAGATTATTATAAGAAACTCTTT. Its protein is CATWDSTRDYYKKLF.

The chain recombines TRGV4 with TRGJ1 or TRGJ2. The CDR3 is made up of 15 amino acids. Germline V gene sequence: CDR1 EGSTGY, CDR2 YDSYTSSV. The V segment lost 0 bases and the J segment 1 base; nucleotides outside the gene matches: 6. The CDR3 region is CATWDGLPNYYKKLF. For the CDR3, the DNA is TGTGCCACCTGGGATGGGCTACCTAATTATTATAAGAAACTCTTT.

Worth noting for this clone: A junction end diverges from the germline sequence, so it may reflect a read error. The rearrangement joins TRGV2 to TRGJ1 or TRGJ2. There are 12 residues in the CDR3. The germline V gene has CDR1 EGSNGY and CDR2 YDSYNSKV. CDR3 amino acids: CAAWDGTYKKLF. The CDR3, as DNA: TGTGCCGCCTGGGACGGAACGTATAAGAAACTCTTT.

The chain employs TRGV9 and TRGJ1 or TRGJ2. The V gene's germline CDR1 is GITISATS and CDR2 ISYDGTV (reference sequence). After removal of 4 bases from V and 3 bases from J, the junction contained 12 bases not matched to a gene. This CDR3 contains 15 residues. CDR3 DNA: TGTGCCTTGTGGGACCCGGAGCGGATTTATTATAAGAAACTCTTT. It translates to CALWDPERIYYKKLF.